Listed below are T cell receptor beta chains from one sample, sequenced in a study of T cells in localized non-small cell lung cancer. The data were produced by immunoSEQ multiplex PCR, yet TCRdb's version contains in-frame clones alone and is incomplete. The sample lists roughly 2,500 clones; approximately 31% were seen once. The material sequenced was lung tumor tissue, taken before any cancer treatment. The receptors were gathered from a man aged 40 to 70 with stage III squamous cell lung carcinoma. The CDR3 runs from the conserved cysteine through the conserved F or W. Each record gives: V gene, clone size, J gene, D gene, CDR3 protein, CDR3 DNA. D genes are given only for firm matches. Clone size is shown for a subset of rows, as once, few, many or a class of expanded clone.

>TRBV11-3|NA|TRBJ1-3|NA
CASSFQGRSGNTIYF
TGTGCCAGCAGCTTTCAGGGACGCTCTGGAAACACCATATATTTT
>TRBV30|few|TRBJ1-2|TRBD1
CAWSALQGSHGYTF
TGTGCCTGGAGTGCCCTACAGGGGAGCCATGGCTACACCTTC
>TRBV10-1|NA|TRBJ2-3|NA
CASSTVDTQYF
TGCGCCAGCAGTACGGTAGATACGCAGTATTTT
>TRBV6-8|NA|TRBJ1-6|NA
CASSLWQGSSPLHF
TGTGCCAGCAGTTTATGGCAGGGGAGTTCACCCCTCCACTTT
>TRBV6-8|few|TRBJ1-1|TRBD1
CASRRGQNRGNTEAFF
TGTGCCAGCAGGCGGGGACAAAACAGGGGAAACACTGAAGCTTTCTTT
>TRBV28|NA|TRBJ2-6|NA
CASSFPGNSGANVLTF
TGTGCCAGCAGTTTTCCCGGGAATTCTGGGGCCAACGTCCTGACTTTC
>TRBV9|NA|TRBJ2-7|NA
CASSVSIGVAYEQYF
TGTGCCAGCAGCGTATCAATCGGGGTAGCCTACGAGCAGTACTTC
>TRBV11-3|large|TRBJ1-1|NA
CASSAGASGGFTEAFF
TGTGCCAGCAGCGCCGGCGCGTCCGGAGGATTCACTGAAGCTTTCTTT
>TRBV5-1|NA|TRBJ1-2|TRBD1
CASSSRDRGPDWGYTF
TGCGCCAGCAGCTCCCGGGACAGGGGCCCCGATTGGGGCTACACCTTC
>TRBV6-8|NA|TRBJ2-3|NA
CASSYSASADTQYF
TGTGCCAGCAGTTACTCGGCGTCAGCAGATACGCAGTATTTT
>TRBV14|few|TRBJ1-2|NA
CASSHQTVGSLYGYTF
TGTGCCAGCAGCCATCAGACAGTTGGGTCTCTATATGGCTACACCTTC
>TRBV5-1|NA|TRBJ2-5|TRBD1
CASYRDSIEETQYF
TGCGCCAGCTATCGGGACAGTATCGAGGAGACCCAGTACTTC
>TRBV11-3|NA|TRBJ1-4|NA
CASSLRTGATNEKLFF
TGTGCCAGCAGCTTACGGACGGGGGCAACTAATGAAAAACTGTTTTTT
>TRBV7-5|NA|TRBJ2-1|NA
CASSPTDRAPYNEQFF
TGTGCCAGCAGCCCTACCGACAGGGCCCCCTACAATGAGCAGTTCTTC
>TRBV9|few|TRBJ1-3|NA
CASSPRSSGNTIYF
TGTGCCAGCAGCCCACGAAGCTCTGGAAACACCATATATTTT
>TRBV9|few|TRBJ1-2|NA
CASSVETGTSGYTF
TGTGCCAGCAGCGTAGAAACAGGGACCAGTGGCTACACCTTC
>TRBV29-1|NA|TRBJ1-6|TRBD1
CSARQGNSPLHF
TGCAGCGCTAGACAGGGAAATTCACCCCTCCACTTT
>TRBV5-1|NA|TRBJ2-1|TRBD2
CAGRTSGGFSYNEQFF
TGCGCCGGCCGGACTAGCGGGGGCTTCTCCTACAATGAGCAGTTCTTC
>TRBV5-1|few|TRBJ2-7|NA
CASSYTLAAISYEQYF
TGCGCCAGCAGCTATACACTGGCAGCGATCTCCTACGAGCAGTACTTC
>TRBV5-1|NA|TRBJ2-1|NA
CASSQGLWGSNEQFF
TGCGCCAGCAGTCAAGGGCTTTGGGGTTCCAATGAGCAGTTCTTC
>TRBV6-8|few|TRBJ2-2|TRBD1
CASSTGAGRLPPNTGELFF
TGTGCCAGCTCGACAGGGGCGGGACGGCTCCCTCCGAACACCGGGGAGCTGTTTTTT
>TRBV29-1|NA|TRBJ2-2|NA
CSVERTVGELFF
TGCAGCGTTGAGCGGACCGTCGGGGAGCTGTTTTTT
>TRBV19|NA|TRBJ2-1|NA
CASSIVGVGAYNEQFF
TGTGCCAGTAGTATAGTGGGCGTTGGCGCCTACAATGAGCAGTTCTTC
>TRBV28|NA|TRBJ1-3|NA
CASSPGLRSGNTIYF
TGTGCCAGCAGTCCGGGACTGCGCTCTGGAAACACCATATATTTT